This is a list of T cell receptor beta chains from one sample in a study of OX40 agonist ivuxolimab in advanced cancers. Using immunoSEQ multiplex PCR, the repertoire was profiled, and TCRdb retains in-frame clones only, with some absent. The sample lists tens of thousands of clones; 75% to 90% were seen once. The sequencing used CD4+ or CD8+ T cells sorted from blood, collected in a trial of the OX40 agonist ivuxolimab. The receptors come from an adult with an advanced solid tumor such as melanoma, head and neck, liver or kidney cancer. Both conserved end residues are part of each CDR3. The D gene is left open where the match is weak. Clone size is given for some rows only: seen once, a few or many times, or a class if the clone is expanded.

V: TRBV2
size: .
D: .
J: TRBJ2-4
DNA: TGTGCCAGCAGTGAGAGTAGGCGCGGGGCCAAAAACATTCAGTACTTC
CDR3: CASSESRRGAKNIQYF

V: TRBV2
size: .
D: .
J: TRBJ2-7
DNA: TGTGCCAGCAGTGCGGGGGCACTCTGGGAGCAGTACTTC
CDR3: CASSAGALWEQYF

V: TRBV6-5
size: .
D: .
J: TRBJ1-1
DNA: TGTGCCAGCAGGGCAGGGCCCCCATCTGAAGCTTTCTTT
CDR3: CASRAGPPSEAFF

V: TRBV21-1
size: .
D: .
J: TRBJ2-1
DNA: TGTGCCAGCAGCGAAGGACTAGCGGGAGGGGACAATGAGCAGTTCTTC
CDR3: CASSEGLAGGDNEQFF

V: TRBV4-1
size: once
D: TRBD2
J: TRBJ2-7
DNA: TGCGCCAGCAGCCGGGAGTTTCGGGGGGACGAGCAGTACTTC
CDR3: CASSREFRGDEQYF

V: TRBV21-1
size: .
D: .
J: TRBJ1-1
DNA: TGTGCCAGCAGCGGTCCGGGACAAGTCATGAACACTGAAGCTTTCTTT
CDR3: CASSGPGQVMNTEAFF

V: TRBV19
size: .
D: .
J: TRBJ2-2
DNA: TGTGCCAGTAGTATAGGGGGAAGGAGCACCGGGGAGCTGTTTTTT
CDR3: CASSIGGRSTGELFF

V: TRBV7-9
size: .
D: TRBD2
J: TRBJ2-7
DNA: TGTGCCAGCAGCTTAGGGACTAGCGGGAGGTCTTTGGGCTCCTACGAGCAGTACTTC
CDR3: CASSLGTSGRSLGSYEQYF

V: TRBV28
size: few
D: .
J: TRBJ2-3
DNA: TGTGCCAGCAGTTTTTTGTTTGACGGATTAACAGATACGCAGTATTTT
CDR3: CASSFLFDGLTDTQYF

V: TRBV6-5
size: .
D: TRBD2
J: TRBJ2-1
DNA: TGTGCCAGCACCTATGGACTAGCGGGAGCTGAGCAGTTCTTC
CDR3: CASTYGLAGAEQFF

V: TRBV28
size: .
D: TRBD2
J: TRBJ2-5
DNA: TGTGCCAGCAGTTTGGTTCGGGGGGGAGAGACCCAGTACTTC
CDR3: CASSLVRGGETQYF

V: TRBV29-1
size: .
D: .
J: TRBJ2-1
DNA: TGCAGCGTTGAGGTATGGGGGGCAGTTAAGTACAATGAGCAGTTCTTC
CDR3: CSVEVWGAVKYNEQFF

V: TRBV19
size: .
D: .
J: TRBJ2-7
DNA: TGTGCCAGTAGTTCTCTGTTTGGCTCCTACGAGCAGTACTTC
CDR3: CASSSLFGSYEQYF

V: TRBV7-3
size: .
D: .
J: TRBJ2-1
DNA: TGTGCCAGCAGCTTAACCCCTCTAGCGAATGAGCAGTTCTTC
CDR3: CASSLTPLANEQFF

V: TRBV19
size: .
D: .
J: TRBJ2-7
DNA: TGTGCCAGTAGTATAGAGGGGGGGACAGACGAGCAGTACTTC
CDR3: CASSIEGGTDEQYF

V: TRBV9
size: .
D: .
J: TRBJ2-3
DNA: TGTGCCAGTGAAAGGATAGGTACGCAGTATTTT
CDR3: CASERIGTQYF